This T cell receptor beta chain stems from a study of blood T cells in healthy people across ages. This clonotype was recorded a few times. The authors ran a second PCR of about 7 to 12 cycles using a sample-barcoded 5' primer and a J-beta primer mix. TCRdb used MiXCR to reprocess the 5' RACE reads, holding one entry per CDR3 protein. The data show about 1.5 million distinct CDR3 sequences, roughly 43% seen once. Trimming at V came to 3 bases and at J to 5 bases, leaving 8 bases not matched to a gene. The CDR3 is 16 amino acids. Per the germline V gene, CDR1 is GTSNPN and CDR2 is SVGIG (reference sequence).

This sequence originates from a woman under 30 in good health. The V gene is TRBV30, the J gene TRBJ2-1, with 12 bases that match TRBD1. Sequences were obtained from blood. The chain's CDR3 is CAWRSWDRGHNNEQFF. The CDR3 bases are TGTGCCTGGAGATCCTGGGACAGGGGGCATAACAATGAGCAGTTCTTC.